Sequencing of this T cell receptor (beta chain) was carried out in a study of blood T cells in healthy people across ages. A second roughly 7 to 12 cycle PCR used barcoded and J-beta primers. From the 5' RACE reads, TCRdb called clonotypes with MiXCR, one entry per CDR3 protein. The table lists about 760,000 distinct CDR3 sequences, more than 50% of them singletons. Looked up from germline, CDR1 is MNHEY and CDR2 is SMNVEV (reference sequence). The CDR3 has 14 residues. The chain recombines TRBV27 with TRBJ2-5; 7 nucleotides match TRBD1. The J call may be in error: the DNA end matches TRBJ2-7 better. The receptor comes from a middle-aged man in good health. Sequenced input: blood. CDR3 coding DNA: TGTGCCAGCAGTCTGGACAGGTCGACCTACGAGCAGTACTTC. Protein product: CASSLDRSTYEQYF.